Shown below are 11 T cell receptor beta chains from a single sample sequenced in a study of identical twins. One entry per CDR3 protein, called by TCRdb with MiXCR from the 5' RACE reads. The data show nearly 200,000 distinct CDR3 sequences, about 16% seen once. The same sample was also used in a study of T cells expressing NK-cell markers.

Source material: CD8+ T cells sorted from blood. These receptors came from a young woman in good health.

This chain joins TRBV4-2 and TRBJ1-5; D unclear. Germline V lookup: CDR1 LGHNA, CDR2 YNFKEQ. The CDR3 consists of 15 residues. The V and J ends lost 3 bases and 1 base respectively, with 10 bases between them. CDR3 residues: CASSHVSGSNQPQHF. CDR3 sequence (DNA): TGTGCCAGCAGCCACGTTAGCGGCAGCAATCAGCCCCAGCATTTT.

The table lists this clonotype with a few counts. CDR3: CASSLGLAAEQYF. The CDR3 nucleotides are TGTGCCAGCAGCCTAGGACTAGCGGCCGAGCAGTACTTC. The chain carries TRBV7-9 and TRBJ2-7; 10 nucleotides agree with TRBD2. Trimming at V came to 5 bases and at J to 6 bases, leaving 4 bases not matched to a gene. Per the germline V gene, CDR1 is SEHNR and CDR2 is FQNEAQ (reference sequence). The CDR3 is 13 amino acids.

This chain uses TRBV5-1 with TRBJ2-2; tentatively, D is TRBD2 (5 bases). The germline V gene encodes CDR1 SGHRS and CDR2 YFSETQ. The CDR3 covers 16 residues. The V and J ends lost 2 bases and 1 base respectively, with 12 bases between them. The chain's CDR3 is CASSFTRRGNTGELFF. The CDR3, as DNA: TGCGCCAGCAGCTTCACCCGTCGGGGGAACACCGGGGAGCTGTTTTTT.

This chain joins TRBV27 and TRBJ2-1; weak D call: TRBD2 (7 bases). The V gene's germline CDR1 is MNHEY and CDR2 SMNVEV (reference sequence). V was trimmed by 5 bases and J by 2 bases, leaving 13 bases between them. The CDR3 covers 15 residues. CDR3 DNA: TGTGCCAGCAGTCTATTCGGGGGGCCCTACAATGAGCAGTTCTTC. It encodes CASSLFGGPYNEQFF.

This chain links TRBV24-1 with TRBJ2-3, with a possible D match to TRBD2 (6 bases). Germline CDR1 is KGHDR and CDR2 is SFDVKD. The CDR3 loop spans 14 amino acids. V lost 3 bases and J lost 5, with 11 bases in between. The CDR3 DNA reads TGTGCCACCAGTGATGCCGGGACTCTAGATACGCAGTATTTT. Encoded protein: CATSDAGTLDTQYF.

This clonotype was detected only a few times. J is TRBJ2-7 and V is TRBV7-6; TRBD1 aligns across 10 bases. The CDR3 runs 14 residues. Looked up from germline, CDR1 is SGHVS and CDR2 is FNYEAQ. Losses at the gene ends were 8 bases for V and 1 base for J; bases not matched to a gene: 5. The CDR3 nucleotides are TGTGCCAGCCGGGGACAGGGGCCGTCCTACGAGCAGTACTTC. This encodes CASRGQGPSYEQYF.

This chain uses TRBV7-9 with TRBJ2-7, with 8 bases fitting TRBD2. Germline V CDR1 and CDR2: SEHNR, FQNEAQ (reference sequence). J gave up 3 bases and V 4 bases, and 11 bases lay outside the gene matches. This CDR3 has 16 residues. The CDR3 spells CASSSTSGDSFYEQYF. The CDR3 DNA sequence: TGTGCCAGCAGCTCAACTAGCGGCGATTCCTTCTACGAGCAGTACTTC.

In its sample, this clonotype was seen many times. At one of its ends the junction is not consistent with the germline gene, which may arise from a read error. V gene TRBV7-9 combines with J gene TRBJ2-1; perhaps TRBD2 as D (5 bases). There are 14 residues in the CDR3. Per the germline V gene, CDR1 is SEHNR and CDR2 is FQNEAQ (reference sequence). The DNA for the CDR3 is TGTGCCAGCAGCCTAGCCCCAGGCTACAATGAGCAGTTCTTC. Amino acid sequence: CASSLAPGYNEQFF. Looking up the rest from reference TRBV7-9 and TRBJ2-1 gives the full variable domain: DTGVSQNPRHKITKRGQNVTFRCDPISEHNRLYWYRQTLGQGPEFLTYFQNEAQLEKSRLLSDRFSAERPKGSFSTLEIQRTEQGDSAMYLCASSLAPGYNEQFFGPGTRLTVL.

The chain couples TRBV27 to TRBJ2-7; 7 nucleotides agree with TRBD1. The CDR3 runs to 14 residues. Germline V gives CDR1 MNHEY, CDR2 SMNVEV (reference sequence). The J segment lost 5 bases and the V segment lost 2 bases, leaving 6 bases of the junction unmatched. CDR3 sequence (DNA): TGTGCCAGCAGTTTACAGGGGGACGCCGACGAGCAGTACTTC. Its translation: CASSLQGDADEQYF.

This clonotype was detected only a few times. The gene calls are TRBV12-3 or TRBV12-4 and TRBJ1-2; D gene ambiguous. V lost 1 base to trimming and J lost 4 bases, with 13 bases between them. The CDR3 runs 15 residues. The CDR3 DNA sequence: TGTGCCAGCAGTTTAGGGGCGGGCGCCTCCTATGGCTACACCTTC. This codes for CASSLGAGASYGYTF.

There are a few counts of this clonotype. The chain has TRBV3-1 and TRBJ1-1; D perhaps matches TRBD1 (6 bases). The CDR3 has 15 amino acids. CDR1 is LGHDT, CDR2 YNNKEL, per germline (reference sequence). The germline V and J ends were trimmed by 0 bases and 5 bases, with 13 bases remaining between them. Here the CDR3 reads CASSQDTGARTEAFF. In DNA form, the CDR3 reads TGTGCCAGCAGCCAAGATACGGGGGCGAGGACTGAAGCTTTCTTT.